A selection of T cell receptor beta chains follows, all from one sample in a study of identifying expanded T cells in peripheral blood. Repertoires were generated with immunoSEQ multiplex PCR, while TCRdb's copy carries only in-frame clones and drops some. The table has over 100,000 clones, around 89% seen once; the top ten hold more than 6.5%. Sequenced sample: blood. These TCRs come from a person aged 18-69 years in good health. CDR3s include the opening cysteine and the closing phenylalanine or tryptophan. A D gene is named only where the DNA matches it firmly. Clone sizes are given selectively: once, few, many, or a class where the clone is expanded.

TRBV4-1	TRBJ2-2	.	.	TGCGCCAGCAGCCCTTCCCAGGGTGGCACCGGGGAGCTGTTTTTT	CASSPSQGGTGELFF
TRBV9	TRBJ1-4	.	.	TGTGCCAGCAGCGTAGGCGCCAGGGAAGAGGAAAAACTGTTTTTT	CASSVGAREEEKLFF
TRBV30	TRBJ2-7	.	TRBD2	TGTGCCTGGAGTGTACGGGGAGCGGGGGCCCGCCCCTTTTACGAGCAGTACTTC	CAWSVRGAGARPFYEQYF
TRBV15	TRBJ2-7	.	.	TGTGCCACCAGCAGAGATCCGGCTGCCTACGAGCAGTACTTC	CATSRDPAAYEQYF
TRBV6-6	TRBJ1-6	.	.	TGTGCCAGCAGCTCGGGACGCAATTCACCCCTCCACTTT	CASSSGRNSPLHF
TRBV11-3	TRBJ2-3	.	.	TGTGCCAGCAGCACCGGACAGACTTTTAGCACAGATACGCAGTATTTT	CASSTGQTFSTDTQYF
TRBV5-6	TRBJ2-1	.	.	TGTGCCAGCAGCCATGAACTGGCTGAGCAGTTCTTC	CASSHELAEQFF
TRBV28	TRBJ2-7	once	TRBD1	TGTGCCAGCAGGGCGACAGGGACCGAGCAGTACTTC	CASRATGTEQYF
TRBV5-8	TRBJ1-5	.	.	TGTGCCAGCAACAGCGGGCAGGGCCCAGGTCAGCCCCAGCATTTT	CASNSGQGPGQPQHF
TRBV27	TRBJ2-1	.	TRBD2	TGTGCCAGCAGTCCCAGGGTAGCGGGAATGGATGAGCAGTTCTTC	CASSPRVAGMDEQFF
TRBV28	TRBJ1-5	.	.	TGTGCCAGCAGTCGATCGGTAGAAAATCAGCCCCAGCATTTT	CASSRSVENQPQHF
TRBV4-1	TRBJ1-1	.	TRBD1	TGCGCCAGCAGCCCCTCGCCGGGACAGGGTAAGGAGAACACTGAAGCTTTCTTT	CASSPSPGQGKENTEAFF
TRBV11-2	TRBJ2-7	.	TRBD1	TGTGCCAGCAGCTTAGAGCGGCGACAGGGGGTCAACGAGCAGTACTTC	CASSLERRQGVNEQYF
TRBV6-1	TRBJ1-1	.	.	TGTGCCAGCAGTCCATCCGGGGGCGGAACTGAAGCTTTCTTT	CASSPSGGGTEAFF
TRBV25-1	TRBJ1-1	few	.	TGTGCCAGCGGTACAGGGAACACTGAAGCTTTCTTT	CASGTGNTEAFF
TRBV9	TRBJ2-7	.	.	TGCGCCAGCAGGGACGGGCCGGCTAGCACCTTCTACGAGCAGTACTTC	CASRDGPASTFYEQYF
TRBV7-2	TRBJ2-3	.	.	TGTGCCAGCAGCTTAGCGCCGGTTACTTCAGATACGCAGTATTTT	CASSLAPVTSDTQYF
TRBV25-1	TRBJ2-1	few	.	TGTGCCAGCAGTGAATGGACCAATACTAGTCGGGATGAGCAGTTCTTC	CASSEWTNTSRDEQFF
TRBV6-6	TRBJ1-1	once	.	TGTGCCAGCAGGGGGAATGCAAACACTGAAGCTTTCTTT	CASRGNANTEAFF
TRBV5-5	TRBJ1-6	once	TRBD1	TGTGCCAGCAGCTTAACGGGACAGGAGTATAATTCACCCCTCCACTTT	CASSLTGQEYNSPLHF
TRBV15	TRBJ2-7	.	TRBD1	TGTGCCACCAGCAGGACCGGGACAGGGTCCTACGAGCAGTACTTC	CATSRTGTGSYEQYF
TRBV7-2	TRBJ1-1	.	.	TGTGCCAGCAGCCTATATTCCCGAAACACTGAAGCTTTCTTT	CASSLYSRNTEAFF
TRBV25-1	TRBJ1-1	.	.	TGTGCCAGCAGTGAATGGGCCACAAAGACTTTCTTT	CASSEWATKTFF
TRBV7-3	TRBJ2-1	.	.	TGTGCCAGCAGCTTATCCATAGGCGGACTGGCCTACAATGAGCAGTTCTTC	CASSLSIGGLAYNEQFF
TRBV19	TRBJ2-1	.	TRBD2	TGTGCCAGTAGTATGAGCGGGGGATACAATGAGCAGTTCTTC	CASSMSGGYNEQFF
TRBV5-1	TRBJ1-1	.	.	TGCGCCAGCAGCTTGGGAATGGGACACCAGAACACTGAAGCTTTCTTT	CASSLGMGHQNTEAFF
TRBV5-1	TRBJ2-6	.	TRBD1	TGCGCCAGCAGCTTTCCCCGAGGACAGGGTTCGCAAGCTGGGGCCAACGTCCTGACTTTC	CASSFPRGQGSQAGANVLTF
TRBV7-2	TRBJ2-2	.	.	TGTGCCAGCAGCTGGGGAGGCCCCGGGGAGCTGTTTTTT	CASSWGGPGELFF
TRBV25-1	TRBJ1-1	.	.	TGTGCCAGCAGTGATCCGTCCACTCCATCCACTGAAGCTTTCTTT	CASSDPSTPSTEAFF
TRBV19	TRBJ1-5	few	.	TGTGCCAGTAGTATCTCAGGGGTGGAGGGCCAGCCCCAGCATTTT	CASSISGVEGQPQHF
TRBV7-6	TRBJ1-6	.	.	TGTGCCAGCAGCCCATTTGGGCAGGGTGGTTCACCCCTCCACTTT	CASSPFGQGGSPLHF
TRBV2	TRBJ2-1	.	TRBD1	TGTGCCAGCCAACCCACCAGACTGACAGGGCTTAATGAGCAGTTCTTC	CASQPTRLTGLNEQFF
TRBV2	TRBJ2-7	.	.	TGTGCCAGCAGTGTTACTGGCCGTAGCTCCTACGAGCAGTACTTC	CASSVTGRSSYEQYF
TRBV28	TRBJ2-3	once	TRBD2	TGTGCCAGCAGTCCCTCGTTAGCGGGAAGAGGTAACACAGATACGCAGTATTTT	CASSPSLAGRGNTDTQYF
TRBV10-3	TRBJ2-5	.	.	TGTGCCATCAGTGGGGCTTCGGCCAGCGTTGGGGAGACCCAGTACTTC	CAISGASASVGETQYF
TRBV5-4	TRBJ2-3	few	.	TGTGCCAGCAGCTTTGGGCAGGCCCTCACAGATACGCAGTATTTT	CASSFGQALTDTQYF
TRBV4-3	TRBJ1-2	.	.	TGCGCCAGCAGCCAGGATGGACAAGGTTCGACGTCCGGCTACACCTTC	CASSQDGQGSTSGYTF
TRBV7-7	TRBJ2-1	.	TRBD2	TGTGCCAGCAGCCGAGGGACTAGCGGGGGGGCTACTGAGCAGTTCTTC	CASSRGTSGGATEQFF
TRBV10-3	TRBJ2-3	.	TRBD2	TGTGCCATCAGGTGGGAGGGGACAGATACGCAGTATTTT	CAIRWEGTDTQYF
TRBV6-1	TRBJ2-7	medium-sized	TRBD1	TGTGCCAGCATCGGGACAGGCCCCTACGAGCAGTACTTC	CASIGTGPYEQYF
TRBV29-1	TRBJ2-7	.	.	TGCAGCGTTGCAGGGAGGCCCTACGAGCAGTACTTC	CSVAGRPYEQYF
TRBV25-1	TRBJ2-3	few	.	TGTGCCAGCAGTGACAGGGTTGCGGATACGCAGTATTTT	CASSDRVADTQYF
TRBV10-1	TRBJ1-2	.	TRBD1	TGCGCCAGCAGGGGGACAGGGGATGGCTACACCTTC	CASRGTGDGYTF
TRBV1	TRBJ1-2	.	.	TGCACCAGCAGCCGGACACGGATAGTGTATGGCTACACCTTC	CTSSRTRIVYGYTF
TRBV2	TRBJ2-2	.	.	TGTGCCAGCCTCAAGGACGCGAACACCGGGGAGCTGTTTTTT	CASLKDANTGELFF